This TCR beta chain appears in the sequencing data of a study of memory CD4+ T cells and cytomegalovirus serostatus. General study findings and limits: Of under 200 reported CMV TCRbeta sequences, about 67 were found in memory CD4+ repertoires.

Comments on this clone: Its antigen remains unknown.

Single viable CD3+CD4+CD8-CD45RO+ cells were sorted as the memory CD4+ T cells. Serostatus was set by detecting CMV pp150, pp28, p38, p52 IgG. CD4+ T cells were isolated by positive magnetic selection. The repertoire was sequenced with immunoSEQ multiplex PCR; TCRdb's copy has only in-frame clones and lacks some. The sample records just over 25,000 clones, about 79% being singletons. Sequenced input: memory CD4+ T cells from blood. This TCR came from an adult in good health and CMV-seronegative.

The CDR3 reads CASRPDSDYGYTF. CDR3 DNA sequence: TGTGCCAGCAGACCGGACAGCGACTATGGCTACACCTTC. This rearrangement joins TRBV6-1 to TRBJ1-2; possible D gene TRBD1, 6 bases. The CDR3 is made up of 13 amino acids. Looked up from germline, CDR1 is MNHNS and CDR2 is SASEGT. Trimming shortened V by 6 bases and J by 3 bases, and 11 bases separated the two germline ends.